The clone carrying this T cell receptor beta chain was observed a few times. TCRdb re-analysed the RT-PCR reads in MiXCR, keeping a single row per CDR3 protein. The table includes approximately 200,000 distinct CDR3 sequences, roughly 15% detected once. The CDR3 spans 16 residues. Germline trimming cut 7 bases from V and 1 base from J; bases unmatched to any gene: 10. The sample is drawn from a study of patients and donors after allogeneic stem cell transplantation. This sequence was found in a human donor who was either an allogeneic HSCT recipient or a stem cell or donor lymphocyte infusion donor (not recorded which). It is not recorded whose cells these are; they may come from a transplant donor. This chain joins TRBV12-3 or TRBV12-4 and TRBJ1-5; 7 bases agree with TRBD1. Sequenced material: blood, either unsorted or a sorted T cell fraction (not recorded which). The CDR3 DNA follows: TGTGCCAGCAACACCGGGACAGTTATGAGCAATCAGCCCCAGCATTTT. It is translated as CASNTGTVMSNQPQHF.